Listed below are T cell receptor beta chains from one sample, sequenced in a study of CD8+CD57+ T cells in acquired aplastic anemia. One entry per CDR3 protein, called by TCRdb with MiXCR from the reads. The sample includes fewer than 100,000 distinct CDR3 sequences, approximately 46% seen only once; the top ten take approximately 60%. Source material: sorted CD4+, CD8+, or CD8+CD57+ T cells (not recorded which) from PBMCs. Receptors were obtained from a human donor in good health, serving as a control. The CDR3 runs from the conserved cysteine through the conserved F or W. Each record gives: clone size, CDR3 length, V gene, D gene, J gene, CDR3 protein, CDR3 DNA. D genes are given only for firm matches. Only some rows state a clone size, as once, few, many or a class for expanded clones.

size: .
length: 14
V: TRBV20-1
D: TRBD1
J: TRBJ1-5
CDR3: CSAGDRASNRPQHF
DNA: TGCAGTGCTGGGGACAGGGCTAGCAATCGGCCCCAGCATTTT

size: few
length: 12
V: TRBV2
D: .
J: TRBJ2-7
CDR3: CASSLPSPEQYF
DNA: TGTGCCAGCAGTCTACCCTCCCCCGAGCAGTACTTC

size: many
length: 15
V: TRBV25-1
D: .
J: TRBJ1-6
CDR3: CASRAWESDNSPLHF
DNA: TGTGCCAGCAGGGCGTGGGAAAGCGATAATTCACCCCTCCACTTT

size: .
length: 16
V: TRBV6-2/TRBV6-3
D: TRBD2
J: TRBJ2-5
CDR3: CASRPGLARYQETQYF
DNA: TGTGCCAGCAGGCCGGGACTAGCGCGGTACCAAGAGACCCAGTACTTC

size: .
length: 12
V: TRBV7-2
D: .
J: TRBJ1-2
CDR3: CASTFQGWGYTF
DNA: TGTGCCAGCACCTTCCAGGGTTGGGGCTACACCTTC

size: .
length: 13
V: TRBV10-2
D: .
J: TRBJ2-7
CDR3: CASSHLPTYEQYF
DNA: TGCGCCAGCAGTCACCTCCCAACCTACGAGCAGTACTTC

size: few
length: 15
V: TRBV6-5
D: .
J: TRBJ1-5
CDR3: CASSYSPWDNQPQHF
DNA: TGTGCCAGCAGTTACTCCCCCTGGGACAATCAGCCCCAGCATTTT

size: few
length: 12
V: TRBV6-1
D: TRBD1
J: TRBJ2-7
CDR3: CATRTGGYEQYF
DNA: TGTGCCACCCGGACAGGGGGGTACGAGCAGTACTTC

size: .
length: 14
V: TRBV9
D: TRBD2
J: TRBJ2-1
CDR3: CASAGLAGVNEQFF
DNA: TGTGCCAGCGCGGGACTAGCGGGAGTCAATGAGCAGTTCTTC

size: few
length: 14
V: TRBV6-5
D: .
J: TRBJ1-4
CDR3: CASSLATGSEKLFF
DNA: TGTGCCAGCAGCTTGGCGACAGGAAGTGAAAAACTGTTTTTT

size: .
length: 12
V: TRBV6-1
D: .
J: TRBJ1-2
CDR3: CASSDKNYGYTF
DNA: TGTGCCAGCAGTGACAAAAACTATGGCTACACCTTC

size: once
length: 13
V: TRBV29-1
D: TRBD1
J: TRBJ1-2
CDR3: CSALQGALYGYTF
DNA: TGCAGCGCCCTACAGGGGGCTCTTTATGGCTACACCTTC

size: .
length: 10
V: TRBV15
D: .
J: TRBJ2-3
CDR3: CATSPDTQYF
DNA: TGTGCCACCAGCCCAGATACGCAGTATTTT

size: .
length: 13
V: TRBV2
D: .
J: TRBJ2-3
CDR3: CASSEGATDTQYF
DNA: TGTGCCAGCAGTGAGGGGGCAACAGATACGCAGTATTTT

size: .
length: 13
V: TRBV2
D: .
J: TRBJ1-2
CDR3: CASFPGEGYGYTF
DNA: TGTGCCAGCTTCCCAGGGGAGGGGTATGGCTACACCTTC

size: many
length: 15
V: TRBV11-1
D: TRBD1
J: TRBJ1-5
CDR3: CASSAGQGAGQPQHF
DNA: TGTGCCAGCAGTGCAGGACAGGGCGCGGGTCAGCCCCAGCATTTT

size: .
length: 13
V: TRBV25-1
D: TRBD2
J: TRBJ2-4
CDR3: CASSALAGVVQYF
DNA: TGTGCCAGCAGTGCCCTAGCGGGAGTCGTTCAGTACTTC

size: .
length: 14
V: TRBV6-4
D: .
J: TRBJ2-2
CDR3: CASSPGPSTGELFF
DNA: TGTGCCAGCAGTCCCGGACCATCCACCGGGGAGCTGTTTTTT

size: .
length: 16
V: TRBV25-1
D: TRBD2
J: TRBJ2-1
CDR3: CASSALTGGPYNEQFF
DNA: TGTGCCAGCAGTGCCCTAACGGGGGGGCCCTACAATGAGCAGTTCTTC

size: many
length: 12
V: TRBV30
D: .
J: TRBJ2-7
CDR3: CAWSAQGYEQYF
DNA: TGTGCCTGGAGTGCACAGGGTTACGAGCAGTACTTC

size: many
length: 13
V: TRBV7-9
D: .
J: TRBJ1-3
CDR3: CASSLDGGNTIYF
DNA: TGTGCCAGCAGCCTCGACGGGGGAAACACCATATATTTT

size: many
length: 15
V: TRBV5-1
D: .
J: TRBJ2-3
CDR3: CASSPGADWADTQYF
DNA: TGCGCCAGCAGCCCCGGGGCAGATTGGGCAGATACGCAGTATTTT

size: many
length: 14
V: TRBV7-8
D: TRBD1
J: TRBJ1-2
CDR3: CASTPGQGDYGYTF
DNA: TGTGCCAGCACCCCGGGACAGGGTGACTATGGCTACACCTTC

size: .
length: 14
V: TRBV4-1
D: .
J: TRBJ1-4
CDR3: CTSSQVSTNEKLFF
DNA: TGCACCAGCAGCCAAGTTTCGACTAATGAAAAACTGTTTTTT

size: many
length: 15
V: TRBV20-1
D: TRBD2
J: TRBJ2-3
CDR3: CSARDGASGENTQYF
DNA: TGCAGTGCTAGAGATGGGGCTAGCGGGGAAAATACGCAGTATTTT

size: .
length: 17
V: TRBV7-4
D: TRBD1
J: TRBJ1-2
CDR3: CASSLLVTTGGRYGYTF
DNA: TGTGCCAGCAGCTTATTAGTGACCACAGGGGGCAGGTATGGCTACACCTTC

size: many
length: 14
V: TRBV25-1
D: .
J: TRBJ2-3
CDR3: CASSFAAFTDTQYF
DNA: TGTGCCAGCAGTTTTGCGGCCTTCACAGATACGCAGTATTTT

size: many
length: 13
V: TRBV2
D: .
J: TRBJ1-4
CDR3: CASSDSSNEKLFF
DNA: TGTGCCAGCAGTGACAGCAGTAATGAAAAACTGTTTTTT

size: .
length: 15
V: TRBV19
D: .
J: TRBJ1-3
CDR3: CASSTTASSGNTIYF
DNA: TGTGCCAGTAGTACGACAGCGAGCTCTGGAAACACCATATATTTT

size: many
length: 16
V: TRBV29-1
D: TRBD1
J: TRBJ2-3
CDR3: CSVGDLGGGTTDTQYF
DNA: TGCAGCGTTGGAGACCTAGGGGGCGGTACCACAGATACGCAGTATTTT

size: .
length: 11
V: TRBV7-2
D: .
J: TRBJ1-5
CDR3: CASNCNQPQHF
DNA: TGTGCCAGCAACTGCAATCAGCCCCAGCATTTT

size: few
length: 13
V: TRBV6-1
D: .
J: TRBJ1-5
CDR3: CASSPGNNQPQHF
DNA: TGTGCCAGCAGTCCCGGGAATAATCAGCCCCAGCATTTT

size: .
length: 14
V: TRBV15
D: .
J: TRBJ1-1
CDR3: CATSTGTKNTEAFF
DNA: TGTGCCACCAGCACGGGGACGAAGAACACTGAAGCTTTCTTT

size: .
length: 15
V: TRBV15
D: TRBD2
J: TRBJ2-1
CDR3: CATSSWTSDEDEQFF
DNA: TGTGCCACCAGCAGCTGGACTAGCGATGAAGATGAGCAGTTCTTC

size: many
length: 15
V: TRBV20-1
D: .
J: TRBJ2-1
CDR3: CSASETDYGYNEQFF
DNA: TGCAGTGCTAGTGAAACGGACTACGGTTACAATGAGCAGTTCTTC

size: .
length: 13
V: TRBV19
D: .
J: TRBJ2-7
CDR3: CASSPLTGDEQYF
DNA: TGCGCCAGTAGTCCCCTGACTGGGGACGAGCAGTACTTC

size: many
length: 14
V: TRBV6-1
D: .
J: TRBJ2-7
CDR3: CASSPTGISYEQYF
DNA: TGTGCCAGCAGTCCAACAGGCATCTCCTACGAGCAGTACTTC

size: .
length: 12
V: TRBV4-1
D: .
J: TRBJ1-1
CDR3: CASRGVNTEAFF
DNA: TGCGCCAGCAGGGGTGTGAACACTGAAGCTTTCTTT

size: .
length: 13
V: TRBV24-1
D: .
J: TRBJ2-1
CDR3: CAARRRESDEQFF
DNA: TGTGCCGCCAGGAGAAGGGAAAGTGATGAGCAGTTCTTC

size: .
length: 14
V: TRBV15
D: .
J: TRBJ2-3
CDR3: CATSRAKGGWTQYF
DNA: TGTGCCACCAGCAGAGCAAAAGGGGGTTGGACGCAGTATTTT

size: once
length: 15
V: TRBV5-5
D: .
J: TRBJ2-7
CDR3: CASSDRKGVPYEQYF
DNA: TGTGCCAGCAGCGATAGAAAAGGGGTCCCCTACGAGCAGTACTTC

size: .
length: 13
V: TRBV2
D: TRBD2
J: TRBJ2-1
CDR3: CASSVWGGNEQFF
DNA: TGTGCCAGCAGTGTATGGGGGGGGAATGAGCAGTTCTTC

size: .
length: 18
V: TRBV11-2
D: TRBD2
J: TRBJ2-5
CDR3: CASSLGRGRVFGGETQYF
DNA: TGTGCCAGCAGCTTAGGTAGAGGGAGGGTATTCGGGGGAGAGACCCAGTACTTC

size: .
length: 15
V: TRBV20-1
D: .
J: TRBJ2-6
CDR3: CSARLGDSGANVLTF
DNA: TGCAGTGCTAGGCTCGGCGACTCTGGGGCCAACGTCCTGACTTTC

size: many
length: 14
V: TRBV19
D: TRBD1
J: TRBJ2-7
CDR3: CASSAGTEIYEQYF
DNA: TGTGCCAGTAGCGCCGGGACAGAGATTTACGAGCAGTACTTC

size: many
length: 16
V: TRBV2
D: .
J: TRBJ2-2
CDR3: CASSDGQGLLAGELFF
DNA: TGTGCCAGCAGTGACGGCCAGGGTTTATTGGCCGGGGAGCTGTTTTTT

size: many
length: 15
V: TRBV20-1
D: TRBD1
J: TRBJ2-5
CDR3: CSATTQTGGGETQYF
DNA: TGCAGTGCAACCACTCAGACAGGGGGCGGAGAGACCCAGTACTTC

size: .
length: 14
V: TRBV27
D: .
J: TRBJ1-2
CDR3: CASSLGGGNYGYTF
DNA: TGTGCCAGCAGTTTAGGAGGGGGTAACTATGGCTACACCTTC

size: .
length: 11
V: TRBV24-1
D: .
J: TRBJ1-1
CDR3: CATSDGRDAFF
DNA: TGTGCCACCAGTGATGGTCGGGATGCTTTCTTT